This entry lists 13 T cell receptor beta chains sequenced from one sample in a study of cytomegalovirus exposure and HLA in healthy donors. The study ran its PCR with 60 Vbeta and 13 Jbeta primers. Only in-frame clones appear in the TCRdb table, and some are missing; sequencing was by immunoSEQ multiplex PCR. The data show approximately 130,000 clones, approximately 75% seen once. The sequenced sample consisted of PBMCs. These receptors were taken from a woman aged 40 to 55 in good health and CMV-seropositive.

The V gene is TRBV11-2, the J gene TRBJ2-5; TRBD2 matches 8 bases. The CDR3 runs to 16 residues. Losses at the gene ends were 5 bases for V and 2 bases for J; bases not matched to a gene: 10. Germline CDR1 and CDR2: SGHAT and FQNNGV. CDR3 sequence (DNA): TGTGCCAGCAGCCAGGCGGGGGGAAGGCTACAAGAGACCCAGTACTTC. As protein: CASSQAGGRLQETQYF.

This clone has just a few counts. V and J are TRBV5-1 and TRBJ2-3; 13 bases align to TRBD2. The CDR3 loop spans 19 amino acids. J gave up 0 bases and V 4 bases, and 11 bases lay outside the gene matches. The germline CDR1 and CDR2 sequences are SGHRS and YFSETQ. CDR3 bases: TGCGCCAGCAGCCATACCGGACTAGCGGGAGCCGGGAGCACAGATACGCAGTATTTT. This encodes CASSHTGLAGAGSTDTQYF.

This clone is a singleton in its sample. The chain carries TRBV7-2 and TRBJ1-2, with D perhaps TRBD1 (5 bases). V lost 5 bases and J lost 3, with 13 bases in between. The CDR3 spans 14 residues. Germline V CDR1 and CDR2: SGHTA, FQGNSA. The CDR3 sequence: CASSPRGAHYGYTF. In nucleotides, the CDR3 is TGTGCCAGCAGCCCCCGCGGGGCCCACTATGGCTACACCTTC.

The rearrangement uses TRBV4-1 and TRBJ1-2; D is possibly TRBD1 (5 bases). Trimming removed 2 bases at V and 6 bases at J, with 22 bases between. The CDR3 covers 17 residues. Germline CDR1 is MGHRA and CDR2 is YSYEKL. CDR3 nucleotide sequence: TGCGCCAGCAGCCAAAGTGGAAGAAGCGACAGCCCAGATGGCTACACCTTC. Its translation is CASSQSGRSDSPDGYTF.

The V call is TRBV2, the J call TRBJ2-2; D is perhaps TRBD1 (5 bases). The CDR3 loop spans 12 amino acids. V was cut by 6 bases and J by 7 bases, with 9 bases left in between. Germline V gene lookup returns CDR1 SNHLY and CDR2 FYNNEI. DNA of the CDR3: TGTGCCAGCAGCCAGGGAAACGGGGAGCTGTTTTTT. It codes for CASSQGNGELFF.

In this sample, this clone turned up once. This rearrangement joins TRBV9 to TRBJ2-1; 7 bases line up with TRBD2. The germline gives CDR1 SGDLS, CDR2 YYNGEE. J was trimmed by 7 bases and V by 1 base; bases with no gene match: 17. CDR3 length: 18 residues. The DNA of the CDR3 is TGTGCCAGCAGCGTATGCAAAAGGGAGGGACGTTATTCAAATGAGCAGTTCTTC. Translated, it gives CASSVCKREGRYSNEQFF.

The chain uses TRBV29-1 and TRBJ1-1; weak D call: TRBD1 (5 bases). CDR3 length equals 15 residues. Trimming removed 5 bases from V and 0 bases from J, with 16 bases in between. The germline CDR1 and CDR2 sequences are SQVTM and ANQGSEA. For the CDR3, the DNA is TGCAGCGTTCTGACAGTTCTCCCCGTGAACACTGAAGCTTTCTTT. Amino acid sequence: CSVLTVLPVNTEAFF.

This clone appeared once. The CDR3 nucleotides are TGTGCCAGCAGTAAAATAACAGGGGCAGGGACCGGGGAGCTGTTTTTT. This gives the protein CASSKITGAGTGELFF. V and J are TRBV27 and TRBJ2-2; 7 positions match TRBD1. Looked up from germline, CDR1 is MNHEY and CDR2 is SMNVEV (reference sequence). The V and J ends lost 5 bases and 5 bases, in that order; junction bases with no gene match: 11. CDR3 length: 16 amino acids.

Concerning this clone itself: The sample contains more than one DNA sequence encoding this CDR3. The chain couples TRBV5-1 to TRBJ1-4, with 7 bases lining up with TRBD1. V was clipped by 1 base and J by 0 bases; unmatched bases: 0. The CDR3 runs to 15 residues. Germline lookup yields CDR1 SGHRS and CDR2 YFSETQ. For the CDR3, the DNA is TGCGCCAGCAGCTTGACAGGGGCAACTAATGAAAAACTGTTTTTT. As protein: CASSLTGATNEKLFF.

The chain uses TRBV5-6 and TRBJ2-6, with a weak D call TRBD2 (5 bases). The germline CDR1 and CDR2 sequences are SGHDT and YYEEEE. The CDR3 runs 16 residues. V shed 4 bases and J shed 0 bases, with 11 bases lying between them. The CDR3 region has the DNA TGTGCCAGCAGCCACCCTAGCCCCTCTGGGGCCAACGTCCTGACTTTC. This codes for CASSHPSPSGANVLTF.

The chain is built from TRBV5-6 and TRBJ1-2, with 7 bases lining up with TRBD1. This CDR3 region has 15 residues. Germline CDR1 SGHDT, CDR2 YYEEEE. The junction had 6 bases not matched to a gene; V was cut back by 0 bases and J by 4 bases. The CDR3 DNA reads as TGTGCCAGCAGCTTGGTAACAGGGGTTCCCTATGGCTACACCTTC. It translates to CASSLVTGVPYGYTF.

The rearrangement uses TRBV9 and TRBJ1-1; TRBD1 might be the D (5 bases). Germline CDR1 SGDLS, CDR2 YYNGEE. The CDR3 extends over 15 amino acids. Trimming took 0 bases from V and 5 from J, leaving 14 bases between them. This chain's CDR3 is CASSVAGGVWTEAFF. As DNA, the CDR3 is TGTGCCAGCAGCGTAGCTGGGGGGGTATGGACTGAAGCTTTCTTT.

V usage is TRBV28 and J usage is TRBJ1-1, with 8 nucleotides matching TRBD1. CDR3 length: 15 residues. V was clipped by 5 bases and J by 0 bases; unmatched bases: 5. The V gene's germline CDR1 is MDHEN and CDR2 SYDVKM. The CDR3 DNA is TGTGCCAGCAGTCTTACAGGGGGGATGAACACTGAAGCTTTCTTT. Translating gives CASSLTGGMNTEAFF.